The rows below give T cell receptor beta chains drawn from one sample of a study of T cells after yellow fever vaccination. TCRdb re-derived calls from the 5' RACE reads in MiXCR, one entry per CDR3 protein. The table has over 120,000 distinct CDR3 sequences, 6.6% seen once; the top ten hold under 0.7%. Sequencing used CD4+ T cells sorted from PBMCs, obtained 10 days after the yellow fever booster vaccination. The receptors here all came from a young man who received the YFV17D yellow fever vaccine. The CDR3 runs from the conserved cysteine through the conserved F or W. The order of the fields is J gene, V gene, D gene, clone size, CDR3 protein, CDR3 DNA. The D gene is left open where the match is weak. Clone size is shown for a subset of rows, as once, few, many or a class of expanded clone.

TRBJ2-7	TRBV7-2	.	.	CASSSQGGAALYEQYF	TGTGCCAGCAGCTCCCAAGGGGGGGCCGCCTTGTACGAGCAGTACTTC
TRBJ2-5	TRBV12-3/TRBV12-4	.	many	CASRKTDQETQYF	TGTGCCAGCAGGAAGACAGACCAAGAGACCCAGTACTTC
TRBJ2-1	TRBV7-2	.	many	CASSKGGQFYEQFF	TGTGCCAGCAGCAAGGGGGGACAGTTTTATGAGCAGTTCTTC
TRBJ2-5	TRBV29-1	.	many	CSVGDWGETQYF	TGCAGCGTTGGGGACTGGGGGGAGACCCAGTACTTC
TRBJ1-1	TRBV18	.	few	CASSPGDYTEAFF	TGTGCCAGCTCACCGGGGGATTACACTGAAGCTTTCTTT
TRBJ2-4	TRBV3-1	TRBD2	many	CASSQELAGAKNIQYF	TGTGCCAGCAGCCAAGAACTAGCGGGAGCCAAAAACATTCAGTACTTC
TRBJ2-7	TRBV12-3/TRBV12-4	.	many	CASKQGANYEQYF	TGTGCCAGCAAACAGGGCGCCAACTACGAGCAGTACTTC
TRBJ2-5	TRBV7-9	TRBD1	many	CASRQGGLETQYF	TGTGCCAGCAGACAAGGGGGCCTAGAGACCCAGTACTTC
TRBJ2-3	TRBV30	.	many	CAWSVPGTTPTDTQYF	TGTGCCTGGAGTGTACCGGGGACGACCCCCACAGATACGCAGTATTTT
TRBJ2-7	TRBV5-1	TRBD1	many	CASAGTGSYEQYF	TGCGCCAGCGCCGGGACAGGGTCGTACGAGCAGTACTTC
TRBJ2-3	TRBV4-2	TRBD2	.	CARGPGLAGDALSTDTQYF	TGTGCCAGGGGCCCGGGGCTAGCGGGAGATGCTCTTAGCACAGATACGCAGTATTTT
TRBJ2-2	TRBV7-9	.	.	CAVSRDSGGELFF	TGTGCCGTCTCGAGGGATTCGGGCGGGGAGCTGTTTTTT
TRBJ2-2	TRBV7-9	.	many	CASSLDAGNTGELFF	TGTGCCAGCAGCTTAGATGCAGGGAACACCGGGGAGCTGTTTTTT
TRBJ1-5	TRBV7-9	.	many	CASSRGLSSNQPQHF	TGTGCCAGCAGCCGGGGACTCTCAAGCAATCAGCCCCAGCATTTT
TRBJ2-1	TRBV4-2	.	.	CASSPQVVGSGNEQFF	TGTGCCAGCAGCCCCCAGGTGGTAGGGTCGGGGAATGAGCAGTTCTTC
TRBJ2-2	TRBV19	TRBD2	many	CASSLLAGVRTGELFF	TGTGCCAGTAGTCTTCTAGCGGGAGTTCGCACCGGGGAGCTGTTTTTT
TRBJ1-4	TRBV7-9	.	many	CASSYTGLGEKLFF	TGTGCCAGCAGCTATACAGGGTTGGGCGAAAAACTGTTTTTT
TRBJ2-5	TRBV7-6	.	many	CASSFGRTQYF	TGTGCCAGCAGCTTTGGGAGGACCCAGTACTTC
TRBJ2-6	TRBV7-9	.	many	CASSSNSGANVLTF	TGTGCCAGCAGCTCCAACTCTGGGGCCAACGTCCTGACTTTC
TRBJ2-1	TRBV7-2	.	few	CASSLVASRDEQFF	TGTGCCAGCAGCTTAGTCGCTAGCCGGGATGAGCAGTTCTTC
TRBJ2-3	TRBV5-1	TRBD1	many	CASSFGDREGPDTQYF	TGCGCCAGCAGCTTTGGGGACAGGGAGGGCCCAGATACGCAGTATTTT
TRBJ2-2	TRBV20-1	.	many	CSARGFEAGELFF	TGCAGTGCTAGAGGCTTCGAGGCCGGGGAGCTGTTTTTT
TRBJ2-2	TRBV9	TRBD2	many	CASRKGGGGAGGTGELFF	TGTGCCAGCAGGAAAGGAGGAGGTGGAGCGGGAGGAACCGGGGAGCTGTTTTTT
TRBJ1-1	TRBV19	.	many	CASNWLGLNTEAFF	TGTGCCAGTAATTGGTTAGGGCTGAACACTGAAGCTTTCTTT
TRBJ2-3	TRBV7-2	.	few	CASSQSGSPGIDTQYF	TGTGCCAGCAGCCAATCAGGTTCTCCCGGGATAGATACGCAGTATTTT
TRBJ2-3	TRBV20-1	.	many	CSAREGFTQYF	TGCAGTGCTAGAGAAGGTTTTACGCAGTATTTT
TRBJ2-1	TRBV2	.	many	CASSEEVAVGQFF	TGTGCCAGCAGTGAAGAGGTCGCAGTGGGGCAGTTCTTC
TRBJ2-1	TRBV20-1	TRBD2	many	CSAPNSGSPYNEQFF	TGCAGTGCCCCAAATAGCGGGAGCCCCTACAATGAGCAGTTCTTC
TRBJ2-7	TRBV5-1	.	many	CASSPPSVPHSYEQYF	TGCGCCAGCAGTCCCCCCTCCGTCCCTCACTCCTACGAGCAGTACTTC
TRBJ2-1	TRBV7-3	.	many	CASSHDGETQFF	TGTGCCAGCAGCCACGATGGGGAGACGCAGTTCTTC
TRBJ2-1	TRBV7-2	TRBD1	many	CASSLTLGGHNEQFF	TGTGCCAGCAGCTTAACCCTAGGGGGCCACAATGAGCAGTTCTTC
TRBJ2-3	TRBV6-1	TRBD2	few	CASSEKRPSGRPSGSTDTQYF	TGTGCCAGCAGTGAAAAAAGGCCTAGCGGGAGGCCCTCCGGAAGCACAGATACGCAGTATTTT
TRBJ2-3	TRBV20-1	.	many	CSAYLTPDTQYF	TGCAGTGCCTACCTTACCCCAGATACGCAGTATTTT
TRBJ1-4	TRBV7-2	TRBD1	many	CASSKQGRTNEKLFF	TGTGCCAGCAGCAAACAGGGGAGAACTAATGAAAAACTGTTTTTT
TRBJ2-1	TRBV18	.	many	CASSPVRGSYYNEQFF	TGTGCCAGCTCACCCGTTCGGGGCTCCTACTACAATGAGCAGTTCTTC
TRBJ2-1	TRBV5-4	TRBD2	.	CASRPLAGGLNEQFF	TGTGCCAGCAGACCTCTAGCGGGAGGGTTGAATGAGCAGTTCTTC
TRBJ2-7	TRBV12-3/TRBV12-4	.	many	CASRSLSEQYF	TGTGCCAGCAGAAGTTTGTCCGAGCAGTACTTC
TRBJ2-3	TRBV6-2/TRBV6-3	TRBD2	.	CASSYGAGGPDTQYF	TGTGCCAGCAGTTATGGAGCGGGAGGGCCAGATACGCAGTATTTT
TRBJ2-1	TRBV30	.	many	CACGTGPPTSHRFRGQFF	TGTGCCTGTGGAACGGGCCCCCCGACGTCACACCGCTTTCGGGGGCAGTTCTTC
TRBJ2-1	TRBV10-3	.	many	CAISESISGFDTNNEQFF	TGTGCCATCAGTGAGTCGATTTCGGGCTTCGATACTAACAATGAGCAGTTCTTC
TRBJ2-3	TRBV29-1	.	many	CSVALSTDTQYF	TGCAGCGTAGCCCTGAGCACAGATACGCAGTATTTT
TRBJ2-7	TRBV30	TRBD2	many	CAWNKGRGRNEQYF	TGTGCCTGGAATAAGGGGAGGGGTAGGAACGAGCAGTACTTC
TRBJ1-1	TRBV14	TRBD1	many	CASRRQGSHTEAFF	TGTGCCAGCCGAAGACAGGGGTCGCACACTGAAGCTTTCTTT
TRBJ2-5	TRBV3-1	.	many	CASSQEAWSLETQYF	TGTGCCAGCAGCCAAGAGGCGTGGTCGTTGGAGACCCAGTACTTC
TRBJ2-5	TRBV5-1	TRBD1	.	CASSFGGQGAETQYF	TGCGCCAGCAGCTTCGGAGGACAGGGGGCAGAGACCCAGTACTTC